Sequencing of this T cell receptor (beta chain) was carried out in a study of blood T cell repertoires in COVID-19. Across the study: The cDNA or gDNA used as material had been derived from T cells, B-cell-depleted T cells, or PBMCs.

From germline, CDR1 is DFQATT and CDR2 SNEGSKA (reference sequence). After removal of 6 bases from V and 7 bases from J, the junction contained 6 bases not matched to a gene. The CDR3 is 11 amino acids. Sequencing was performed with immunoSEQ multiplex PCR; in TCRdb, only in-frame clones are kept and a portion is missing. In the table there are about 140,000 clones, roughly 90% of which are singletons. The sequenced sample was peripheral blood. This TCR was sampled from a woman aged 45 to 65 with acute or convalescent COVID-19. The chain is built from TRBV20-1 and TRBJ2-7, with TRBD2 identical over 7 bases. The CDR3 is CSAGGPQEQYF. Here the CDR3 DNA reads TGCAGTGCGGGAGGGCCTCAGGAGCAGTACTTC.